These 19 T cell receptor beta chains came from one sample sequenced in a study of blood T cell repertoires in COVID-19. Measured with immunoSEQ multiplex PCR; TCRdb has only the in-frame clones, and not every one. The table has about 240,000 clones, approximately 91% seen once. The sequenced sample was peripheral blood. The receptors were sampled from a man aged 25 to 45 with COVID-19, enrolled during active disease.

This chain connects TRBV6-5 to TRBJ2-1; 12 positions match TRBD2. The CDR3 sequence is 15 residues long. Germline V gives CDR1 MNHEY, CDR2 SVGAGI. J gave up 8 bases and V 0 bases, and 2 bases lay outside the gene matches. The CDR3 region is CASSYSTSGGDEQFF. The CDR3 bases are TGTGCCAGCAGTTACTCGACTAGCGGGGGAGATGAGCAGTTCTTC.

The V call is TRBV5-1, the J call TRBJ2-7, with 9 bases fitting TRBD1. The germline V gene encodes CDR1 SGHRS and CDR2 YFSETQ. The CDR3 is 16 residues long. V was clipped by 0 bases and J by 6 bases; unmatched bases: 10. CDR3 residues: CASSLAGGQGSLEQYF. DNA of the CDR3: TGCGCCAGCAGCTTGGCGGGGGGACAGGGATCCCTCGAGCAGTACTTC.

Points on this clone: Different DNA sequences within this sample yield the same CDR3. This CDR3 reads CASSRTPGSNTGELFF. The CDR3 DNA sequence: TGTGCCAGCAGCCGAACCCCGGGATCGAACACCGGGGAGCTGTTTTTT. The V gene is TRBV11-2, the J gene TRBJ2-2, with D tentatively TRBD2 (5 bases). The CDR3 loop spans 16 amino acids. Trimming cost V 5 bases and J 0 bases, with 13 bases left between them. Per the germline V gene, CDR1 is SGHAT and CDR2 is FQNNGV.

The CDR3 spells CASSEQGALNYGYTF. The CDR3 nucleotides read TGTGCCAGCAGCGAACAGGGGGCTCTAAACTATGGCTACACCTTC. J is TRBJ1-2 and V is TRBV11-2; TRBD1 aligns across 9 bases. This CDR3 has 15 amino acids. Trimming took 5 bases from V and 2 from J; bases not matched to a gene: 6. Per germline, CDR1 SGHAT and CDR2 FQNNGV.

This sequence joins TRBV5-1 and TRBJ2-3; D is perhaps TRBD2 (5 bases). Germline V lookup: CDR1 SGHRS, CDR2 YFSETQ. Trimming pared 4 bases from V and 0 bases from J, leaving 15 bases between. The CDR3 has 16 residues. CDR3 loop: CASSRNGGLSTDTQYF. The CDR3 coding sequence is TGCGCCAGCAGCCGAAACGGCGGGCTAAGCACAGATACGCAGTATTTT.

The V gene is TRBV30, the J gene TRBJ2-3; 7 bases map to TRBD1. CDR3 length: 13 residues. Trimming cost V 1 base and J 6 bases; bases outside gene matches: 4. Germline V gene sequence: CDR1 GTSNPN, CDR2 SVGIG (reference sequence). CDR3 bases: TGTGCCTGGAGTGACAGGGGAACTGATACGCAGTATTTT. Protein product: CAWSDRGTDTQYF.

The V and J genes are TRBV18 and TRBJ2-1; no firm D call. This CDR3 has 12 residues. Trimming removed 6 bases at V and 5 bases at J, with 8 bases between. In germline, CDR1 is KGHSH, CDR2 LQKENI. In nucleotides, the CDR3 is TGTGCCAGCTCCTCAACAGACAATGAGCAGTTCTTC. It translates to CASSSTDNEQFF. Together with reference TRBV18 and TRBJ2-1, the CDR3 gives the full variable domain: NAGVMQNPRHLVRRRGQEARLRCSPMKGHSHVYWYRQLPEEGLKFMVYLQKENIIDESGMPKERFSAEFPKEGPSILRIQQVVRGDSAAYFCASSSTDNEQFFGPGTRLTVL.

The chain uses TRBV18 and TRBJ1-4; a weak D match, TRBD1 (6 bases). V was shortened by 6 bases and J by 0 bases, with 17 bases between the two germline ends. The CDR3 consists of 17 residues. Germline loops: CDR1 KGHSH, CDR2 LQKENI. Here the CDR3 DNA reads TGTGCCAGCTCGCTCATGAGGGGGTTTGCAACTAATGAAAAACTGTTTTTT. Its translation: CASSLMRGFATNEKLFF.

V and J are TRBV25-1 and TRBJ1-3; TRBD1 might be the D (5 bases). The CDR3 spans 15 residues. V was cut by 1 base and J by 4 bases, with 11 bases left in between. The germline V gene encodes CDR1 MGHDK and CDR2 SYGVNS. The CDR3 nucleotides read TGTGCCAGCAGTGAATTTAAGGGGTCCGGAAACACCATATATTTT. The encoded protein is CASSEFKGSGNTIYF.

This rearrangement joins TRBV7-9 to TRBJ1-1, with TRBD1 matching 9 bases. This CDR3 is 16 amino acids long. V lost 4 bases, J lost 1 base, and 7 bases stayed unmatched. Germline-derived CDR1 and CDR2 are SEHNR and FQNEAQ (reference sequence). The DNA for the CDR3 is TGTGCCAGCAGCTCGGACCCGGGACAGGGGAACACTGAAGCTTTCTTT. Translation gives CASSSDPGQGNTEAFF.

The chain combines TRBV10-3 with TRBJ2-2; unclear D gene. The V gene lost 8 bases and the J gene lost 5 bases, with 15 bases spanning the gap. The CDR3 has 14 residues. In germline, CDR1 is ENHRY, CDR2 SYGVKD. CDR3 protein: CAIAVSGETGELFF. CDR3 DNA: TGTGCCATCGCTGTGTCAGGCGAAACCGGGGAGCTGTTTTTT.

The chain's CDR3 is CASSPGQGAYNSPLHF. The CDR3 DNA reads TGCGCCAGCAGCCCGGGACAGGGGGCCTATAATTCACCCCTCCACTTT. The rearrangement links TRBV5-1 to TRBJ1-6; 11 bases map to TRBD1. The CDR3 is 16 residues long. The trim removed 4 bases at V and 2 bases at J, leaving 2 bases unmatched. The germline CDR1 and CDR2 sequences are SGHRS and YFSETQ.

This clone was counted a single time. The chain links TRBV9 to TRBJ2-7; 9 nucleotides match TRBD2. CDR3 length equals 15 residues. Trimming at V came to 3 bases and at J to 6 bases, leaving 10 bases not matched to a gene. Germline CDR1 SGDLS, CDR2 YYNGEE. CDR3 sequence: CASSDSGGLPTEQYF. Written as DNA, the CDR3 is TGTGCCAGCAGCGATAGCGGGGGTCTACCTACCGAGCAGTACTTC.

This clone was seen a single time. The chain couples TRBV5-1 to TRBJ2-2; 7 bases are shared with TRBD1. This CDR3 is built from 14 residues. Per the germline V gene, CDR1 is SGHRS and CDR2 is YFSETQ. After removal of 1 base from V and 6 bases from J, the junction contained 3 bases not matched to a gene. The CDR3: CASSLTDRAGELFF. CDR3 DNA: TGCGCCAGCAGCTTGACCGACAGGGCCGGGGAGCTGTTTTTT.

The chain has TRBV6-5 and TRBJ1-4, with 9 nucleotides matching TRBD1. Germline CDR1 is MNHEY and CDR2 is SVGAGI. This CDR3 has 14 residues. V shed 7 bases and J 8 bases; nucleotides not matched to a gene: 8. CDR3 protein: CASTLDRGGEKLFF. As DNA, the CDR3 is TGTGCCAGCACTTTGGACAGGGGAGGAGAAAAACTGTTTTTT.

On this clone: Additional DNA sequences in this sample encode the identical CDR3. This sequence joins TRBV19 and TRBJ1-5; 9 positions agree with TRBD1. The CDR3 extends over 15 amino acids. The germline gives CDR1 LNHDA, CDR2 SQIVND (reference sequence). J was trimmed by 3 bases and V by 3 bases; bases with no gene match: 3. The CDR3, as DNA: TGTGCCAGTAGTATTGACAGGGGGTACAATCAGCCCCAGCATTTT. This gives the protein CASSIDRGYNQPQHF.

The V and J genes are TRBV6-1 and TRBJ2-3, with 13 bases identical to TRBD2. The CDR3 is made up of 16 amino acids. Germline CDR1 is MNHNS and CDR2 is SASEGT. The V gene end was trimmed by 1 base and the J gene end by 3 bases; junction bases not matched to a gene: 1. The CDR3 region has the DNA TGTGCCAGCAGTGAAGGACTAGCGGGGGGTACAGATACGCAGTATTTT. Protein product: CASSEGLAGGTDTQYF.

V is TRBV19 and J is TRBJ1-1, with D unresolved. This CDR3 contains 12 residues. Germline loops: CDR1 LNHDA, CDR2 SQIVND (reference sequence). Trimming took off 3 bases at V and 1 base at J, with 3 bases between the two ends. Here the CDR3 reads CASSIGNTEAFF. In DNA form, the CDR3 reads TGTGCCAGTAGTATCGGGAACACTGAAGCTTTCTTT.

The V and J genes are TRBV5-1 and TRBJ1-4; possibly TRBD1 for D (5 bases). The germline V gene encodes CDR1 SGHRS and CDR2 YFSETQ. V was shortened by 4 bases and J by 5 bases, with 12 bases between the two germline ends. This CDR3 has 14 amino acids. The CDR3 loop is CASSPPPGNEKLFF. The CDR3 nucleotides read TGCGCCAGCAGCCCCCCCCCAGGGAATGAAAAACTGTTTTTT.